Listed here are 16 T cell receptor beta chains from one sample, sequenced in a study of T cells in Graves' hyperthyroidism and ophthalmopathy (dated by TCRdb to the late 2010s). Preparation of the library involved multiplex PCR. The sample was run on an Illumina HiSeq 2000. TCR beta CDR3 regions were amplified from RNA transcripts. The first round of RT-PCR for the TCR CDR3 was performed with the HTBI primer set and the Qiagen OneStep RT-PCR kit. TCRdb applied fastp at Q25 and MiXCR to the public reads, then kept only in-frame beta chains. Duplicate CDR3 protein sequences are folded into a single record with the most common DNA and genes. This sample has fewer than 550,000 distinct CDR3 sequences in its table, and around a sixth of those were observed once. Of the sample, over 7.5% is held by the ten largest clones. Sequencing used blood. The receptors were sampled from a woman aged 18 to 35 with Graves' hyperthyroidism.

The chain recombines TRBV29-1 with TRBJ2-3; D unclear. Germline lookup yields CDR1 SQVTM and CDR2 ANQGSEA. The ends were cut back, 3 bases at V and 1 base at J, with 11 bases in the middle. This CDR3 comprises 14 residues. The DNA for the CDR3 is TGCAGCGTTGACTACCCTACTGGCACAGATACGCAGTATTTT. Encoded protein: CSVDYPTGTDTQYF.

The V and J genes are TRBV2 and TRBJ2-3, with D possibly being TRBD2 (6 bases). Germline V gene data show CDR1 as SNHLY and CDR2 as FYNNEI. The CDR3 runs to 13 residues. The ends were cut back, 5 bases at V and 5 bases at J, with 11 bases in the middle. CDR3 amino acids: CASSRDLRDTQYF. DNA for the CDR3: TGTGCCAGCAGTAGGGACTTAAGAGATACGCAGTATTTT.

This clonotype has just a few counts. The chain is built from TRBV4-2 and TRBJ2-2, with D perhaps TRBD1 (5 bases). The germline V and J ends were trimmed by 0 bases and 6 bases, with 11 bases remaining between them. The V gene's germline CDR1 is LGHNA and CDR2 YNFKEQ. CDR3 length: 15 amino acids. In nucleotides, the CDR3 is TGTGCCAGCAGCCAAGATCGGGCAGGGCCCGGGGAGCTGTTTTTT. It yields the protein CASSQDRAGPGELFF.

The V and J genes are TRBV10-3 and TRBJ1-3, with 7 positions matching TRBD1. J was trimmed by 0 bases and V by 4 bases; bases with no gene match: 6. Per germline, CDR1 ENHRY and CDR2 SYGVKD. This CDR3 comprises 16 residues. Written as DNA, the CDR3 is TGTGCCATCAGTGGAGGACAGGTCCACTCTGGAAACACCATATATTTT. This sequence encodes CAISGGQVHSGNTIYF.

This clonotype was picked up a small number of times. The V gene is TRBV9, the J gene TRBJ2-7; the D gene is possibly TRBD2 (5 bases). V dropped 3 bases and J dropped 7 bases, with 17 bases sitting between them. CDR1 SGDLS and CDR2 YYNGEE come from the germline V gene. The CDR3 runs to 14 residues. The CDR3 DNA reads TGTGCCAGCAGCGAGGACTTGCTCTCCTGGGAGCAGTACTTC. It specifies CASSEDLLSWEQYF.

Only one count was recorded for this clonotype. CDR3 DNA sequence: TGTGCCAGCACCTCCGGAGTGAACACTGAAGCTTTCTTT. Its translation: CASTSGVNTEAFF. This sequence joins TRBV5-8 and TRBJ1-1; D unresolved. Per germline, CDR1 SGHTS and CDR2 YDEGEE. This CDR3 contains 13 residues. V lost 6 bases to trimming and J lost 0 bases, with 9 bases between them.

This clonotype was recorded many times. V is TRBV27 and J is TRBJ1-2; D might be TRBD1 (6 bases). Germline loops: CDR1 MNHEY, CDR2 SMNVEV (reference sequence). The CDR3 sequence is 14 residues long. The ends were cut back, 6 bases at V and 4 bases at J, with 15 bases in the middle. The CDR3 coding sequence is TGTGCCAGCAGCACCCAGGGGCGTCGCTATGGCTACACCTTC. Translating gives CASSTQGRRYGYTF.

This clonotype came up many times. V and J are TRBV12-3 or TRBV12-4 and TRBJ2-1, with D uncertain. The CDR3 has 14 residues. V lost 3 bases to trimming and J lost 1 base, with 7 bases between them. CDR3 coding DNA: TGTGCCAGCAGTTTGGTCCTTTCCTACAATGAGCAGTTCTTC. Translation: CASSLVLSYNEQFF.

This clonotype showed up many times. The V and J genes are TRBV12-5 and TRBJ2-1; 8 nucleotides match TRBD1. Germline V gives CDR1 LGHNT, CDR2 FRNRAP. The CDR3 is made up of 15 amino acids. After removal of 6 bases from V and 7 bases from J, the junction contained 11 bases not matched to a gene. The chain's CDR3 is CASGLEAQGANEQFF. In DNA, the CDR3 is TGTGCTAGTGGGCTCGAGGCGCAGGGGGCAAATGAGCAGTTCTTC.

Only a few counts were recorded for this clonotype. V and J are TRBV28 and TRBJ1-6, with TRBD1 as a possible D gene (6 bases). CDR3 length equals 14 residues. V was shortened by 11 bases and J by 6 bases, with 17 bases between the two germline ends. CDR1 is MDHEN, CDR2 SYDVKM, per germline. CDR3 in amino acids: CAGNYRAGNSPLHF. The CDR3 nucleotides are TGTGCCGGAAACTACAGGGCCGGTAATTCACCCCTCCACTTT.

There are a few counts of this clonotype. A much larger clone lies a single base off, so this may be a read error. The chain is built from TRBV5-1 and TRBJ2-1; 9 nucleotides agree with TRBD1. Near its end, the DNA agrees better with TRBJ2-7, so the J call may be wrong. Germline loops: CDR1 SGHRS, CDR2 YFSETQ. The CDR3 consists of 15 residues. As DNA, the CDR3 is TGCGCCAGCAGCTCCGGGGCTACAGGGGGCAATGAGCAGTACTTC. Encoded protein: CASSSGATGGNEQYF.

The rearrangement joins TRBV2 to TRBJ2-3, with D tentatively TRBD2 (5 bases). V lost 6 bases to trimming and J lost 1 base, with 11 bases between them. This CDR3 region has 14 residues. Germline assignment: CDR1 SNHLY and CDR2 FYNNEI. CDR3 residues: CASRAGGGTDTQYF. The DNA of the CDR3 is TGTGCCAGCAGGGCAGGAGGCGGCACAGATACGCAGTATTTT.

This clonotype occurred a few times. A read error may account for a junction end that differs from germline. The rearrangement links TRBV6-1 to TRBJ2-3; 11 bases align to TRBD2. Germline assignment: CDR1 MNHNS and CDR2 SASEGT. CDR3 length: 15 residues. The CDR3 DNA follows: TGTGCCGGCAGTCGACTAGCGGGGTCCACAGATACGCAGTATTTT. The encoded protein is CAGSRLAGSTDTQYF.

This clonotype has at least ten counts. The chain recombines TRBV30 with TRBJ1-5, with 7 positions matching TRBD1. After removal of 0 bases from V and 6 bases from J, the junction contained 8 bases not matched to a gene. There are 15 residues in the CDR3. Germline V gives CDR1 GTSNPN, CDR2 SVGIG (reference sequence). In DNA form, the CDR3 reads TGTGCCTGGAGTGTAGTCACAGGGGAAGGTCAGCCCCAGCATTTT. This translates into CAWSVVTGEGQPQHF.

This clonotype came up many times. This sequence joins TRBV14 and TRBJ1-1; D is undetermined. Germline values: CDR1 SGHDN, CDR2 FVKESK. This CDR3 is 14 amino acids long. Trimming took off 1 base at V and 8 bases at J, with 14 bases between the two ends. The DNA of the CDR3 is TGTGCCAGCAGCCAAGTCCAGGCGGACGGGGAAGCTTTCTTT. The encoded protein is CASSQVQADGEAFF. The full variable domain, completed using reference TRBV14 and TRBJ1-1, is EAGVTQFPSHSVIEKGQTVTLRCDPISGHDNLYWYRRVMGKEIKFLLHFVKESKQDESGMPNNRFLAERTGGTYSTLKVQPAELEDSGVYFCASSQVQADGEAFFGQGTRLTVV.

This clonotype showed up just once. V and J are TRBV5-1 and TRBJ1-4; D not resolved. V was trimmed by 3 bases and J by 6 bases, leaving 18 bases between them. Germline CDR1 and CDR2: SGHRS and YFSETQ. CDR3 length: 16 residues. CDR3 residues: CASSSGWEGSDEKLFF. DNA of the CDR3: TGCGCCAGCAGCTCGGGTTGGGAGGGCTCTGATGAAAAACTGTTTTTT.